This TCR beta chain was sequenced during a study of response to subunit inactivated influenza vaccine. The study's findings and limits: There was a suggestion from the authors that each seasonal influenza vaccination recruits few new T cells.

A remark on this clonotype: Antigen specificity is unknown.

TCRdb recomputed calls from the RT-PCR reads with MiXCR, one row per CDR3 protein. The sample lists under 200,000 distinct CDR3 sequences, around 10% occurring once. Per germline, CDR1 SGHDN and CDR2 FVKESK. The V and J ends lost 2 bases and 11 bases respectively, with 18 bases between them. The CDR3 loop spans 14 amino acids. The TCR comes from a man between 50 and 69 years old who received an inactivated influenza vaccine. V usage is TRBV14 and J usage is TRBJ1-1; D gene uncertain. The sample was CD8+ T cells sorted from PBMCs, taken 23 months after vaccination. DNA of the CDR3: TGTGCCAGCAGCCAAAGTCCACATGGCGGAGGCGCTTTCTTT. This translates into CASSQSPHGGGAFF.